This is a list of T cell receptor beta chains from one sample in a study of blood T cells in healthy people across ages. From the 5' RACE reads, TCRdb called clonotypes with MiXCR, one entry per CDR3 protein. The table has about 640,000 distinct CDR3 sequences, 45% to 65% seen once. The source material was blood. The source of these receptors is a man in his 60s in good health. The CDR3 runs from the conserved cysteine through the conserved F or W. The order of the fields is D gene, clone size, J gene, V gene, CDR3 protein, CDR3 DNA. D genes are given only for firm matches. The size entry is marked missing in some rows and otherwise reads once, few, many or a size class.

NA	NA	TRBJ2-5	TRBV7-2	CASSVGSGVRGETQYF	TGTGCCAGCAGCGTAGGAAGCGGGGTCAGGGGAGAGACCCAGTACTTC
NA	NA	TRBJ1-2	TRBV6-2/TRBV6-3	CASSYLPTSGGRSVYGYTF	TGTGCCAGCAGTTACTTACCCACTTCGGGGGGAAGGAGCGTCTATGGCTACACCTTC
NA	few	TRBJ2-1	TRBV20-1	CSAPGAVPYNEQFF	TGCAGTGCTCCCGGGGCAGTGCCCTACAATGAGCAGTTCTTC
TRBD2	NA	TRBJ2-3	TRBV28	CASSGTSGGPLLPDTQYF	TGTGCCAGCAGCGGGACTAGCGGGGGCCCCCTCCTCCCAGATACGCAGTATTTT
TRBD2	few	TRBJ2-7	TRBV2	CASAAGGLTYEQYF	TGTGCCAGCGCTGCGGGGGGCCTCACCTACGAGCAGTACTTC
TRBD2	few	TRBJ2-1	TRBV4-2	CASSPQGLAGGSYNEQFF	TGTGCCAGCAGCCCTCAAGGACTAGCGGGGGGCTCCTACAATGAGCAGTTCTTC
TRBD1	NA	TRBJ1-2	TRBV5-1	CASSATGGPNYGYTF	TGCGCCAGCAGCGCAACAGGGGGACCTAACTATGGCTACACCTTC
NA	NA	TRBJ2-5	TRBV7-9	CASSFGSLADQETQYF	TGTGCCAGCAGCTTCGGTTCGTTAGCGGACCAAGAGACCCAGTACTTC
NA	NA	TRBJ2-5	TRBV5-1	CASSTTEETQYF	TGCGCCAGCAGCACTACCGAAGAGACCCAGTACTTC
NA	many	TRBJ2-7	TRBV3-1	CASTGGSYEQYF	TGTGCCAGCACAGGCGGCTCCTACGAGCAGTACTTC
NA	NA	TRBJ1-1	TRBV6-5	CASSYTRVTEAFF	TGTGCCAGCAGTTACACCAGGGTAACTGAAGCTTTCTTT
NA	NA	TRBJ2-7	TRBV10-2	CASLPGDGSSYEQYF	TGCGCCAGCCTACCCGGGGACGGGAGCTCCTACGAGCAGTACTTC
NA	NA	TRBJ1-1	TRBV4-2	CASSQDLRGSEAFF	TGTGCCAGCAGCCAAGATCTCAGGGGCTCTGAAGCTTTCTTT
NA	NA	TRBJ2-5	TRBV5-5	CASSPRDLQETQYF	TGTGCCAGCAGCCCCAGGGACCTCCAAGAGACCCAGTACTTC
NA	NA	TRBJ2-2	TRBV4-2	CASSQVLAATGELFF	TGTGCCAGCAGCCAAGTGTTGGCGGCCACCGGGGAGCTGTTTTTT
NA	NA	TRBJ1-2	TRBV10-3	CATRPGVGYDYGYTF	TGTGCCACCAGACCGGGAGTGGGGTACGACTATGGCTACACCTTC
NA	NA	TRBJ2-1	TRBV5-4	CASSLVNSRYGEQFF	TGTGCCAGCAGTTTGGTGAATTCGCGGTATGGTGAGCAGTTCTTC
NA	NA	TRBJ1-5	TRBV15	CATSRRGRDQPQHF	TGTGCCACCAGCAGACGGGGCAGGGATCAGCCCCAGCATTTT
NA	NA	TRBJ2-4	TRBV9	CASSPDTRIQYF	TGTGCCAGCAGCCCCGATACTCGCATTCAGTACTTC
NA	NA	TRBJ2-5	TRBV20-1	CSAKVGSPKETQYF	TGCAGTGCTAAGGTCGGCAGTCCGAAAGAGACCCAGTACTTC
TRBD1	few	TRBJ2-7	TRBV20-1	CSARDRRTGKIYEQYF	TGCAGTGCTAGAGATAGGCGGACAGGGAAGATCTACGAGCAGTACTTC
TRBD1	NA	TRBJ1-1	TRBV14	CASSLQTGVTEAFF	TGTGCCAGCAGCCTACAGACAGGGGTCACTGAAGCTTTCTTT
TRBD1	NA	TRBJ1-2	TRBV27	CASSLRQGVGYTF	TGTGCCAGCAGTTTACGACAGGGGGTTGGCTACACCTTC
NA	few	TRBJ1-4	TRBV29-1	CSVENGEKLFF	TGCAGCGTTGAAAATGGTGAAAAACTGTTTTTT
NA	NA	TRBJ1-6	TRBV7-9	CASSLVDTPLHF	TGTGCCAGCAGCTTAGTGGACACACCCCTCCACTTT
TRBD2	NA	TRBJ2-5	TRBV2	CASSELAGGPETQYF	TGTGCCAGCAGTGAATTAGCGGGGGGGCCAGAGACCCAGTACTTC
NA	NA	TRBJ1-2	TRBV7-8	CATTPWNYDYTF	TGTGCCACCACTCCGTGGAACTATGACTACACCTTC
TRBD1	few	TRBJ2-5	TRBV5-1	CASSSTSTGEETQYF	TGCGCCAGCAGCTCTACATCGACAGGGGAAGAGACCCAGTACTTC
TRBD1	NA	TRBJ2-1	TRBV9	CASSVGDRIYNEQFF	TGTGCCAGCAGCGTAGGGGACAGGATTTACAATGAGCAGTTCTTC
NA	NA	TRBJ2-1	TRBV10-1	CASSESSYTRSLQFF	TGCGCCAGCAGTGAGTCCTCTTATACGAGGAGCCTGCAGTTCTTC
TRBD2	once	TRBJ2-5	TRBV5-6	CASSQTVGLAGGTQYF	TGTGCCAGCAGCCAGACCGTCGGACTAGCTGGGGGGACCCAGTACTTC
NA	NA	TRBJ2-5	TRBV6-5	CASRLLETQYF	TGTGCCAGCAGGCTTTTGGAGACCCAGTACTTC
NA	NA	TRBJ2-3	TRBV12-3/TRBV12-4	CASKWTRVIADTQYF	TGTGCCAGCAAATGGACCAGGGTGATAGCAGATACGCAGTATTTT
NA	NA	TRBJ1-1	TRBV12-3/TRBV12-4	CASSLGGTSEAFF	TGTGCCAGCAGTTTGGGGGGGACTTCTGAAGCTTTCTTT
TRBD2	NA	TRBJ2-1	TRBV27	CASSPASGAYNKQFF	TGTGCCAGCAGTCCCGCTAGCGGGGCCTACAATAAGCAGTTCTTC
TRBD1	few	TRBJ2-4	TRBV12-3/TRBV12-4	CASSHDRGNIQYF	TGTGCCAGCAGCCATGACAGGGGGAACATTCAGTACTTC
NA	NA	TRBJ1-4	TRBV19	CASSITMRLFF	TGTGCCAGTAGTATAACCATGAGGCTGTTTTTT
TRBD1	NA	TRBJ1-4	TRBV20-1	CSAYTGGLEKLFF	TGCAGTGCTTATACAGGGGGCTTAGAAAAACTGTTTTTT
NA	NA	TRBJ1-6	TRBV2	CASSEATGIKRPLHF	TGTGCCAGCAGTGAAGCAACAGGCATAAAAAGGCCCCTCCACTTT
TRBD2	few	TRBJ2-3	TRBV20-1	CSARETSYTDTQYF	TGCAGTGCTAGAGAGACTAGCTACACAGATACGCAGTATTTT
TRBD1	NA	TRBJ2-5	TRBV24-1	CATSEGGQGSFETQYF	TGTGCCACCAGTGAAGGGGGACAGGGGAGCTTCGAGACCCAGTACTTC
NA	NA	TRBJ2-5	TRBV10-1	CASSASGETQYF	TGTGCCAGCAGTGCGTCCGGGGAGACCCAGTACTTC
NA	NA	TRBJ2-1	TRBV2	CASAIGPSGYNEQFF	TGTGCCAGCGCGATCGGCCCCTCCGGGTACAATGAGCAGTTCTTC
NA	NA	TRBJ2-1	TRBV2	CASSVGQETQFF	TGTGCCAGCAGTGTAGGCCAAGAGACCCAGTTCTTC
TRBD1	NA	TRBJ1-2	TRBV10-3	CANQRDRDYGYTF	TGTGCCAACCAAAGAGACAGGGACTATGGCTACACCTTC
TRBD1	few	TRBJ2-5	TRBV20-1	CSAGRTGLGETQYF	TGCAGTGCTGGTAGGACAGGGCTGGGGGAGACCCAGTACTTC
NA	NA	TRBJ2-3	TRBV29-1	CSVEGRATDTQYF	TGCAGCGTTGAAGGTAGGGCCACAGATACGCAGTATTTT
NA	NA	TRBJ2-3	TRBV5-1	CASSPPGITDTQYF	TGCGCCAGCAGCCCGCCCGGGATCACAGATACGCAGTATTTT
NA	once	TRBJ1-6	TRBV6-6	CASSYDIGAYNSPLHF	TGTGCCAGCAGTTACGATATCGGGGCCTATAATTCACCCCTCCACTTT
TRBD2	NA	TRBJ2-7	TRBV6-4	CASSATGLAAAYNEQYF	TGTGCCAGCAGTGCCACGGGACTAGCGGCTGCTTACAATGAGCAGTACTTC
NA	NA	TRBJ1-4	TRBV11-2	CASSLPSPGLEKLFF	TGTGCCAGCAGCTTACCCTCACCGGGACTAGAGAAACTGTTTTTT
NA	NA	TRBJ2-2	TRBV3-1	CASSQGGGNTGELFF	TGTGCCAGCAGCCAGGGGGGCGGGAACACCGGGGAGCTGTTTTTT
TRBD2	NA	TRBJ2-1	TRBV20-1	CSAGGAGGPGNEQFF	TGCAGTGCTGGCGGAGCGGGGGGGCCGGGTAATGAGCAGTTCTTC
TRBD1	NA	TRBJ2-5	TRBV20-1	CSASSDRGQTQYF	TGCAGTGCAAGTTCGGACAGGGGACAGACCCAGTACTTC
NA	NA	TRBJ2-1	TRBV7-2	CASSFAGYNEQFF	TGTGCCAGCAGCTTCGCCGGGTACAATGAGCAGTTCTTC
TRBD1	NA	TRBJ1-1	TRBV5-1	CASSWTDRGNTEAFF	TGCGCCAGCAGCTGGACCGACAGGGGGAACACTGAAGCTTTCTTT
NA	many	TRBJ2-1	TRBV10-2	CASRDARILVGGQTYNEQFF	TGCGCCAGCAGGGACGCACGAATCCTAGTGGGGGGGCAAACCTACAATGAGCAGTTCTTC
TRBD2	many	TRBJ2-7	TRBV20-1	CSARVVEGAGGPRYEQYF	TGCAGTGCTAGAGTAGTGGAAGGGGCGGGAGGGCCGCGATACGAGCAGTACTTC